This TCR beta chain was identified in a study of blood T cell repertoires in COVID-19. Whole-study context: There were acute and convalescent COVID-19 samples, and they came from the United States, Italy and Spain. T cells, B-cell-depleted T cells, or PBMCs supplied cDNA or gDNA.

In the authors' methods: Estimates of nucleated cell counts were drawn from the amplification of reference gene primers. TCRdb's table, derived via immunoSEQ multiplex PCR, lists solely in-frame clones and lacks some. The V and J calls and the clone size are those of that table, but D and trimming were determined from the DNA. This table holds some 41,000 clones, 83% found once. Germline lookup yields CDR1 MDHEN and CDR2 SYDVKM. This CDR3 spans 15 amino acids. The ends lost 10 bases at V and 0 bases at J; junction bases unmatched: 12. The sequenced sample was peripheral blood. The origin of this receptor is an elderly man in a cohort sampled during active COVID-19. The chain uses TRBV28 and TRBJ2-7, with 7 bases lining up with TRBD2. CDR3 DNA sequence: TGTGCCAAAGAGGTTCCGGGACTACACTCCTACGAGCAGTACTTC. Its translation: CAKEVPGLHSYEQYF.